The 10 T cell receptor beta chains presented below share a single source sample, sequenced in a study of T cells after yellow fever vaccination. TCRdb used MiXCR to reprocess the 5' RACE reads, holding one entry per CDR3 protein. There are 250,000 to 300,000 distinct CDR3 sequences in the sample; 7.5% to 9% occur only once, and 3% to 4% lies in the top ten. The input for sequencing was CD4+ T cells sorted from PBMCs, taken 5 days after the yellow fever booster vaccination. The receptors were gathered from a man younger than 35 who received the YFV17D yellow fever vaccine.

The table lists this clonotype with many counts. CDR3 loop: CASRGTGKTEAFF. CDR3 DNA sequence: TGTGCCAGCCGGGGGACAGGGAAGACTGAAGCTTTCTTT. The chain employs TRBV27 and TRBJ1-1, with 9 positions matching TRBD1. This CDR3 is built from 13 residues. Germline CDR1 reads MNHEY; CDR2 reads SMNVEV (reference sequence). J was trimmed by 5 bases and V by 8 bases; bases with no gene match: 6.

This clonotype was seen a handful of times. The CDR3 sequence: CASSLELGGRFF. Written as DNA, the CDR3 is TGTGCCAGCAGCTTAGAACTAGGGGGAAGGTTCTTC. This sequence joins TRBV7-9 and TRBJ2-1; perhaps TRBD1 as D (6 bases). The CDR3 is 12 amino acids. V gave up 1 base and J gave up 15 bases, with 13 bases separating them. Germline CDR1 and CDR2: SEHNR and FQNEAQ (reference sequence).

This clonotype came up a few times. V usage is TRBV4-3 and J usage is TRBJ2-5, with D possibly called TRBD1 or TRBD2 (5 bases each). Germline CDR1 LGHNA, CDR2 YSLEER. The CDR3 sequence is 15 residues long. The V and J ends lost 4 bases and 1 base respectively, with 13 bases between them. The CDR3 reads CASSRGREFQETQYF. The DNA of the CDR3 is TGCGCCAGCAGCCGGGGACGAGAATTCCAAGAGACCCAGTACTTC.

This clonotype has only a few counts. The gene calls are TRBV25-1 and TRBJ1-3; no reliable D call. The CDR3 extends over 16 amino acids. The V gene's germline CDR1 is MGHDK and CDR2 SYGVNS. Between the trimmed V and J ends, which lost 5 bases and 0 bases, there was a span of 14 bases. The CDR3 loop reads CASSTPGGSSGNTIYF. The CDR3 DNA sequence: TGTGCCAGCAGTACCCCTGGCGGGTCCTCTGGAAACACCATATATTTT.

V is TRBV5-5 and J is TRBJ1-2; D not certain. This CDR3 comprises 15 residues. The V and J ends lost 0 bases and 5 bases respectively, with 14 bases between them. The germline V gene encodes CDR1 SGHKS and CDR2 YYEKEE (reference sequence). The chain's CDR3 is CASSLVFGPGYGYTF. CDR3 in DNA: TGTGCCAGCAGCTTGGTCTTCGGCCCGGGATATGGCTACACCTTC.

This clonotype has only a few counts. The J gene is TRBJ1-6, the V gene TRBV5-1; no clear D gene. Trimming left V 4 bases short and J 10 bases short, with 15 bases between. Germline CDR1 and CDR2: SGHRS and YFSETQ. There are 14 residues in the CDR3. CDR3 loop: CASSDREAGSPLHF. DNA of the CDR3: TGCGCCAGCAGCGACCGGGAGGCAGGATCACCCCTCCACTTT.

The chain has TRBV6-1 and TRBJ2-5; 7 positions match TRBD2. Per the germline V gene, CDR1 is MNHNS and CDR2 is SASEGT. The CDR3 contains 18 residues. After removal of 2 bases from V and 2 bases from J, the junction contained 14 bases not matched to a gene. This chain's CDR3 is CASSEMGYVGGGQETQYF. DNA for the CDR3: TGTGCCAGCAGTGAAATGGGCTATGTAGGCGGGGGACAAGAGACCCAGTACTTC.

This rearrangement joins TRBV7-9 to TRBJ1-1; D ambiguous. The CDR3 is 14 residues long. Germline-derived CDR1 and CDR2 are SEHNR and FQNEAQ (reference sequence). V shed 4 bases and J shed 6 bases, with 15 bases lying between them. As DNA, the CDR3 is TGTGCCAGCAGCTCAGAGTGGGCCGGCGCTGAAGCTTTCTTT. Its protein product is CASSSEWAGAEAFF.

This clonotype occurred many times. V usage is TRBV4-3 and J usage is TRBJ2-1; possibly TRBD2 for D (5 bases). The CDR3 covers 13 residues. Germline assignment: CDR1 LGHNA and CDR2 YSLEER. V dropped 3 bases and J dropped 7 bases, with 10 bases sitting between them. CDR3 residues: CASSHEGKNEQFF. The CDR3 coding sequence is TGCGCCAGCAGCCATGAGGGTAAGAATGAGCAGTTCTTC.

This clonotype was detected a few times. The CDR3 region is CASSQDGGSQPQHF. CDR3 nucleotides: TGTGCCAGCAGCCAAGATGGGGGTTCCCAGCCCCAGCATTTT. This sequence joins TRBV3-1 and TRBJ1-5, with D perhaps matching TRBD1 (5 bases). CDR1 and CDR2 (germline): LGHDT, YNNKEL (reference sequence). This CDR3 is 14 amino acids long. V was cut by 0 bases and J by 7 bases, with 10 bases left in between.